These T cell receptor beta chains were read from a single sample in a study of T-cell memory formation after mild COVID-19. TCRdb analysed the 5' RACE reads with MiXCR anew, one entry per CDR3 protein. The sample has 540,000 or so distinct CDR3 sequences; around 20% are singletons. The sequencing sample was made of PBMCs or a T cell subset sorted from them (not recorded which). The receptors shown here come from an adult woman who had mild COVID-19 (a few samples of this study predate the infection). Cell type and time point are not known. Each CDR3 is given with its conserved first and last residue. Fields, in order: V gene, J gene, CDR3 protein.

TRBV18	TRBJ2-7	CASSPRLADSYEQYF
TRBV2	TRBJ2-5	CASTRHAQYF
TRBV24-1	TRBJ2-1	CATSDPGLAGGLEQFF
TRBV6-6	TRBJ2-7	CASSYTGVLDEQYF
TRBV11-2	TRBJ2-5	CASSLFPAGGQETQYF
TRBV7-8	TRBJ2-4	CASSLEEKGIQYF
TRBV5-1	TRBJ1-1	CASSAGQVDTEAFF
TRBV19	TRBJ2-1	CASSMGQGRNEQFF
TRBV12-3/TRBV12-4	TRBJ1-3	CASRRRPQGASGNTIYF
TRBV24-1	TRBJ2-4	CATSDPTGPKNIQYF
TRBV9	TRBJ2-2	CASSVLVAGELFF
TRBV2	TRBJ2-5	CASSRMFGIQETQYF
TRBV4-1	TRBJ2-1	CASSRRESYNEQFF
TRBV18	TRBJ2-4	CASSPENIQYF
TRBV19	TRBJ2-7	CASSIVSSYEQYF
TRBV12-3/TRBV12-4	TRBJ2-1	CASSFYGGEQFF
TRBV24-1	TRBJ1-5	CATSDMGRPWPQHF
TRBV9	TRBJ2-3	CASSVDLSIVTQYF
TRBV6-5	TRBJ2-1	CASSLPATTGEQFF
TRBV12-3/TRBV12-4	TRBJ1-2	CASLDRVDGYTF
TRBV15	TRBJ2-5	CATSRDLGEGETQYF
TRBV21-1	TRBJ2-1	CASKTVGVCYNEQFF